This T cell receptor (beta chain) derives from a study of CD8+ T cells in alopecia areata. Following RNA extraction, reverse transcription yielded cDNA that acted as the sequencing template. Here immunoSEQ multiplex PCR was the method, and the copy in TCRdb shows in-frame clones only, minus some. Of 95,000 to 120,000 clones listed, 56% were seen once; the top ten hold about 3.4%. Regarding this clone: Its antigen is as yet unknown.

This CDR3 comprises 12 residues. Germline loops: CDR1 SQVTM, CDR2 ANQGSEA. The V gene end was trimmed by 4 bases and the J gene end by 5 bases; junction bases not matched to a gene: 5. The sample's treatment: oral pan-JAK inhibitor, 5-10 mg twice daily. Collection of lesional scalp punch biopsies and peripheral blood was performed in alopecia areata patients. Study-wide findings and caveats: Scalp lesions, especially in alopecia totalis/universalis, had higher clonality than normal scalp. Scalp clonality and expanded CD8+ clones among the top 100 were significantly decreased by tofacitinib.

The chain combines TRBV29-1 with TRBJ2-7, with 7 bases fitting TRBD1. This TCR was sampled from a human donor with alopecia areata. The source was CD4+ T cells sorted from blood, collected at week 24, from a patient treated with tofacitinib. The CDR3 coding sequence is TGCAGCGTTGGGCGCCAGGGGGACGAGCAGTACTTC. As protein: CSVGRQGDEQYF.